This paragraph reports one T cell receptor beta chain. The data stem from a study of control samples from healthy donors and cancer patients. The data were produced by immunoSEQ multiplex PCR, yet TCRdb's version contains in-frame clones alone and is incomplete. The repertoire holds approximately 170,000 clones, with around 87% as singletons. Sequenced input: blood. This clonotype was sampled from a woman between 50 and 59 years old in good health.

Here the CDR3 reads CASSSPNWDEQFF. In DNA form, the CDR3 reads TGTGCCAGCAGTTCCCCTAACTGGGATGAGCAGTTCTTC. V gene TRBV28 combines with J gene TRBJ2-1, with D uncertain. Germline CDR1 is MDHEN and CDR2 is SYDVKM. With 4 bases removed from V and 8 bases from J, the gap between germline ends came to 12 bases. There are 13 residues in the CDR3.